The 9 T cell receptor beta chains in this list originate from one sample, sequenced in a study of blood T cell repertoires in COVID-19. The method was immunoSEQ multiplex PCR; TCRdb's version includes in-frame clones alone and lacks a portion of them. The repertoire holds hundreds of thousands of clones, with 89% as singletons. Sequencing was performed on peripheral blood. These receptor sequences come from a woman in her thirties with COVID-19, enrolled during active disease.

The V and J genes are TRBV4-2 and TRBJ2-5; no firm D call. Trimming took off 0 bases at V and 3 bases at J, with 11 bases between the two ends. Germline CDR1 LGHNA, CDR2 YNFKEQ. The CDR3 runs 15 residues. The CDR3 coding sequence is TGTGCCAGCAGCCAAGACCCGCAGGAAAAAGAGACCCAGTACTTC. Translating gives CASSQDPQEKETQYF.

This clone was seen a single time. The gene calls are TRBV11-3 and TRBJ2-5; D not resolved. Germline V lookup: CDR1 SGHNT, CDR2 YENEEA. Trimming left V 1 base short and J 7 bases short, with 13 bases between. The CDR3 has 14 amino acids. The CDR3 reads CASSLGRQDWTQYF. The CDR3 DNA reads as TGTGCCAGCAGCTTAGGACGACAAGATTGGACCCAGTACTTC. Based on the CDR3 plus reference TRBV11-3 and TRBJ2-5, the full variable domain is EAGVVQSPRYKIIEKKQPVAFWCNPISGHNTLYWYLQNLGQGPELLIRYENEEAVDDSQLPKDRFSAERLKGVDSTLKIQPAELGDSAVYLCASSLGRQDWTQYFGPGTRLLVL.

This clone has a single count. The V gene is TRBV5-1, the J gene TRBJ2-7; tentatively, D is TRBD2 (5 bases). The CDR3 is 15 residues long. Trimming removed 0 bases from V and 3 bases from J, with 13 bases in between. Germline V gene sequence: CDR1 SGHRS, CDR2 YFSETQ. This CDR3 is CASSLERTGNYEQYF. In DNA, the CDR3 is TGCGCCAGCAGCTTGGAGCGGACGGGAAACTACGAGCAGTACTTC.

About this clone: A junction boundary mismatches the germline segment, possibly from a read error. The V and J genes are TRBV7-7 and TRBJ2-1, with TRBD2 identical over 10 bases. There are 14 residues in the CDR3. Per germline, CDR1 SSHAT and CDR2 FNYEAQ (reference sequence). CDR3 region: CASSLTSGNNEQFF. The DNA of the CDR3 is TGTGCTAGCAGCTTAACTAGCGGGAACAATGAGCAGTTCTTC.

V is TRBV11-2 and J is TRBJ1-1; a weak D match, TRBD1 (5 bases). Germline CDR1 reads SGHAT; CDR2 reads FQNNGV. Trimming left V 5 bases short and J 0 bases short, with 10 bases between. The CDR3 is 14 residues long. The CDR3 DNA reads TGTGCCAGCAGCAAGAGCAGGGTGAACACTGAAGCTTTCTTT. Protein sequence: CASSKSRVNTEAFF.

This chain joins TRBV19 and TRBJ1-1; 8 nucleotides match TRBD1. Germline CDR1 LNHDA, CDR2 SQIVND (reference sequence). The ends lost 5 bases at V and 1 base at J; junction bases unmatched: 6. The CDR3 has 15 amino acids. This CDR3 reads CASSRTGGGNTEAFF. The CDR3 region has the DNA TGTGCCAGTAGTCGCACAGGGGGTGGGAACACTGAAGCTTTCTTT.

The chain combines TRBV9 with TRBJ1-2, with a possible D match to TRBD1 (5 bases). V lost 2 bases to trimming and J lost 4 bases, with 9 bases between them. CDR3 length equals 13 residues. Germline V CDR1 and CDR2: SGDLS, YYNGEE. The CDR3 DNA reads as TGTGCCAGCAGCGTGCAGGGAGGCTATGGCTACACCTTC. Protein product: CASSVQGGYGYTF. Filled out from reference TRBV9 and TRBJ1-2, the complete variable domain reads DSGVTQTPKHLITATGQRVTLRCSPRSGDLSVYWYQQSLDQGLQFLIQYYNGEERAKGNILERFSAQQFPDLHSELNLSSLELGDSALYFCASSVQGGYGYTFGSGTRLTVV.

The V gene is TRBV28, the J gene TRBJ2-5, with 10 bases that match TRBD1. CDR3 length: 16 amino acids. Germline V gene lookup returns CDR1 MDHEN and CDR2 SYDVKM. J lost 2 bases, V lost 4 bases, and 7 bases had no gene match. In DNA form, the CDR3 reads TGTGCCAGCAGTTCCCCTAGACAGGGGGCACAAGAGACCCAGTACTTC. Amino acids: CASSSPRQGAQETQYF. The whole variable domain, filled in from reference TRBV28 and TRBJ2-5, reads DVKVTQSSRYLVKRTGEKVFLECVQDMDHENMFWYRQDPGLGLRLIYFSYDVKMKEKGDIPEGYSVSREKKERFSLILESASTNQTSMYLCASSSPRQGAQETQYFGPGTRLLVL.

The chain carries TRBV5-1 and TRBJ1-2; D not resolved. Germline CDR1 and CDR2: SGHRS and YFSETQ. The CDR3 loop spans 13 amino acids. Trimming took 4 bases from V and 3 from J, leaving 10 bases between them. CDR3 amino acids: CASSHDGDYGYTF. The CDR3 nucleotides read TGCGCCAGCAGCCACGACGGAGACTATGGCTACACCTTC.